One and the same sample provided the 8 T cell receptor beta chains below, sequenced in a study of T cell responses to AZD1222 COVID-19 vaccine. Repertoires were generated with immunoSEQ multiplex PCR, while TCRdb's copy carries only in-frame clones and drops some. The profile shows tens of thousands of clones, 70% to 90% of them singletons. This material consisted of peripheral blood, taken 28 days after the second AZD1222 dose. Receptors originate from an adult who received the AZD1222 COVID-19 vaccine.

The chain uses TRBV7-3 and TRBJ2-4; tentatively, D is TRBD2 (6 bases). V gave up 6 bases and J gave up 9 bases, with 15 bases separating them. The CDR3 has 13 residues. CDR1 and CDR2 from the germline V gene are SGHTA and FQGTGA. Written as DNA, the CDR3 is TGTGCCAGCAGTCCTAACACCGGGGGCATTCAGTACTTC. Translation gives CASSPNTGGIQYF.

The chain carries TRBV20-1 and TRBJ1-1, with 8 bases aligning to TRBD1. V lost 6 bases, J lost 5 bases, and 8 bases stayed unmatched. The CDR3 totals 13 residues. The germline V gene encodes CDR1 DFQATT and CDR2 SNEGSKA (reference sequence). The CDR3 loop reads CSASTGGRTEAFF. The CDR3 nucleotides are TGCAGTGCCAGTACAGGGGGTCGGACTGAAGCTTTCTTT.

This clone appeared a single time. This chain connects TRBV2 to TRBJ2-1; D is possibly TRBD1 (6 bases). The ends were cut back, 3 bases at V and 6 bases at J, with 15 bases in the middle. Germline V gives CDR1 SNHLY, CDR2 FYNNEI. This CDR3 is 15 amino acids long. CDR3: CASSEGLIGGNEQFF. CDR3 nucleotide sequence: TGTGCCAGCAGTGAGGGGTTGATAGGGGGCAATGAGCAGTTCTTC.

V gene TRBV27 combines with J gene TRBJ2-1; D is perhaps TRBD2 (6 bases). CDR1 is MNHEY and CDR2 is SMNVEV in the germline V gene (reference sequence). The ends were cut back, 4 bases at V and 4 bases at J, with 14 bases in the middle. The CDR3 has 15 amino acids. The CDR3: CASSSRLVSYNEQFF. CDR3 in DNA: TGTGCCAGCAGTTCCCGACTAGTTTCTTACAATGAGCAGTTCTTC.

DNA of the CDR3: TGTGCCACCAGTGATTCCCCTACTGGGAATGAGCAGTTCTTC. Protein product: CATSDSPTGNEQFF. The chain uses TRBV24-1 and TRBJ2-1; no definite D call. The CDR3 consists of 14 residues. Trimming cost V 2 bases and J 7 bases, with 11 bases left between them. The germline V gene has CDR1 KGHDR and CDR2 SFDVKD.

This chain joins TRBV9 and TRBJ1-5; 11 bases match TRBD1. V lost 4 bases, J lost 6 bases, and 6 bases stayed unmatched. The CDR3 has 15 amino acids. The germline CDR1 and CDR2 sequences are SGDLS and YYNGEE. CDR3 in DNA: TGTGCCAGCAGCTCCGGACAGGGGGCGGGTCAGCCCCAGCATTTT. Its protein product is CASSSGQGAGQPQHF.

This sequence joins TRBV11-2 and TRBJ1-3; D uncertain. Germline CDR1 and CDR2: SGHAT and FQNNGV. There are 15 residues in the CDR3. V gave up 3 bases and J gave up 0 bases, with 9 bases separating them. The CDR3 reads CASSLDRPSGNTIYF. CDR3 in DNA: TGTGCCAGCAGCTTGGACCGTCCCTCTGGAAACACCATATATTTT.

V is TRBV5-1 and J is TRBJ1-1; D not resolved. Trimming left V 4 bases short and J 2 bases short, with 12 bases between. This CDR3 spans 14 amino acids. Germline V CDR1 and CDR2: SGHRS, YFSETQ. The CDR3 here is CASSGGPQNTEAFF. For the CDR3, the DNA is TGCGCCAGCAGCGGCGGCCCCCAAAACACTGAAGCTTTCTTT.